The T cell receptor (beta chain) under discussion was sequenced for a study of blood T cell repertoires in COVID-19. In the authors' methods: Quantification of nucleated cells was approximated via reference gene primer amplification. Measured with immunoSEQ multiplex PCR; TCRdb has only the in-frame clones, and not every one. Clone size and the V and J calls come from that table; the DNA yielded D and trimming. The table includes 95,000 to 150,000 clones, over 75% detected once. The CDR3 spans 10 residues. Trimming took off 6 bases at V and 12 bases at J, with 13 bases between the two ends. This chain joins TRBV5-3 and TRBJ2-7; possible D gene TRBD1, 5 bases. TRBV5-3 is flagged as an ORF with uncertain function. The receptor's source is a man in his 60s with active or convalescent COVID-19. The sequenced material came from peripheral blood. In DNA, the CDR3 is TGTGCCAGAACGCCAGGGTTGCTGTACTTC. This encodes CARTPGLLYF.